This passage covers 21 T cell receptor beta chains from one sample sequenced in a study of T cells in Graves' hyperthyroidism and ophthalmopathy. Amplification of TCR beta CDR3 regions was performed using RNA transcripts as template. A set of HTBI primers served as the primers for a first-round RT-PCR of the TCR CDR3. TCRdb called the multiplex PCR reads again in MiXCR, with one record for every CDR3 protein. This sample carries 330,000 or so distinct CDR3 sequences, 15% to 20% of them seen once, and the ten largest clones take roughly a sixth. The source material was blood. The receptors stem from a woman in her thirties or forties with Graves' ophthalmopathy.

This clonotype was observed at least ten times. This chain links TRBV7-2 with TRBJ2-5; 7 nucleotides agree with TRBD1. The J segment lost 1 base and the V segment lost 3 bases, leaving 2 bases of the junction unmatched. CDR3 length: 14 amino acids. Germline assignment: CDR1 SGHTA and CDR2 FQGNSA. CDR3 region: CASSLTGSQETQYF. CDR3 nucleotides: TGTGCCAGCAGCTTGACAGGGAGCCAAGAGACCCAGTACTTC. Complete variable domain (other parts from reference TRBV7-2 and TRBJ2-5): GAGVSQSPSNKVTEKGKDVELRCDPISGHTALYWYRQSLGQGLEFLIYFQGNSAPDKSGLPSDRFSAERTGGSVSTLTIQRTQQEDSAVYLCASSLTGSQETQYFGPGTRLLVL.

This clonotype was counted many times. This chain uses TRBV5-1 with TRBJ2-5; the match to TRBD2 covers 11 bases. The germline gives CDR1 SGHRS, CDR2 YFSETQ. After removal of 4 bases from V and 2 bases from J, the junction contained 7 bases not matched to a gene. The CDR3 runs 16 residues. The CDR3 is CASSPTSGNVQETQYF. In DNA, the CDR3 is TGCGCCAGCAGCCCGACTAGCGGGAACGTGCAAGAGACCCAGTACTTC.

The J gene is TRBJ1-5, the V gene TRBV6-2 or TRBV6-3, with 7 nucleotides matching TRBD1. V lost 10 bases and J lost 0; bases outside the gene matches: 6. In germline, CDR1 is MNHEY, CDR2 SVGEGT. The CDR3 runs to 14 residues. This CDR3 reads CATRTGNSNQPQHF. The CDR3 DNA sequence: TGTGCCACCCGGACAGGTAATAGCAATCAGCCCCAGCATTTT.

In this sample, this clonotype turned up a few times. This sequence joins TRBV30 and TRBJ2-7, with 7 bases lining up with TRBD1. The germline CDR1 and CDR2 sequences are GTSNPN and SVGIG (reference sequence). The CDR3 consists of 12 residues. Germline trimming cut 7 bases from V and 5 bases from J; bases unmatched to any gene: 8. CDR3 residues: CASREGANEQYF. The CDR3 nucleotides read TGTGCCTCGAGAGAGGGGGCGAACGAGCAGTACTTC.

The rearrangement uses TRBV7-3 and TRBJ2-5; TRBD2 agrees at 10 bases. This CDR3 has 15 residues. Germline V CDR1 and CDR2: SGHTA, FQGTGA. V trimming: 3 bases; J trimming: 5 bases; junction bases outside the gene matches: 6. CDR3: CASSLLAGEGETQYF. CDR3 sequence (DNA): TGTGCCAGCAGCTTGCTAGCGGGAGAGGGGGAGACCCAGTACTTC.

This clonotype has at least ten counts. V is TRBV6-5 and J is TRBJ2-7, with D unclear. In germline, CDR1 is MNHEY, CDR2 SVGAGI. CDR3 size: 11 residues. V was pared by 5 bases and J by 5 bases, with 7 bases between. The CDR3: CASSPEHEQYF. CDR3 nucleotides: TGTGCCAGCAGTCCCGAGCACGAGCAGTACTTC.

The chain recombines TRBV30 with TRBJ1-6; D ambiguous. This CDR3 is 14 amino acids long. From germline, CDR1 is GTSNPN and CDR2 SVGIG (reference sequence). Trimming took off 3 bases at V and 13 bases at J, with 19 bases between the two ends. The chain's CDR3 is CAWRPGIGGIPLHF. The DNA of the CDR3 is TGTGCCTGGAGGCCCGGGATCGGTGGCATCCCCCTCCACTTT. The full variable domain, completed using reference TRBV30 and TRBJ1-6, is SQTIHQWPATLVQPVGSPLSLECTVEGTSNPNLYWYRQAAGRGLQLLFYSVGIGQISSEVPQNLSASRPQDRQFILSSKKLLLSDSGFYLCAWRPGIGGIPLHFGNGTRLTVT.

This chain uses TRBV2 with TRBJ2-5; TRBD2 matches 7 bases. The V and J ends lost 4 bases and 4 bases, in that order; junction bases with no gene match: 3. The CDR3 extends over 13 amino acids. In germline, CDR1 is SNHLY, CDR2 FYNNEI. DNA for the CDR3: TGTGCCAGCAGTGGCGGGAGCGGAGAGACCCAGTACTTC. Protein: CASSGGSGETQYF.

The chain uses TRBV11-2 and TRBJ2-2, with 14 bases identical to TRBD2. The CDR3 is 18 residues long. Per the germline V gene, CDR1 is SGHAT and CDR2 is FQNNGV. J lost 5 bases, V lost 1 base, and 6 bases had no gene match. In DNA, the CDR3 is TGTGCCAGCAGCTTAGTCGGGACTAGCGGGAGTACGACCGGGGAGCTGTTTTTT. Residues: CASSLVGTSGSTTGELFF.

This clonotype was detected a few times. This chain uses TRBV28 with TRBJ2-2; the D is unclear. Germline CDR1 MDHEN, CDR2 SYDVKM. Trimming stripped 6 bases from V and 4 bases from J, with 15 bases between. There are 15 residues in the CDR3. The chain's CDR3 is CASRRESSGTGELFF. Here the CDR3 DNA reads TGTGCCAGCAGACGAGAATCATCGGGCACCGGGGAGCTGTTTTTT.

This clonotype has ten or more counts. The chain combines TRBV19 with TRBJ2-2, with 8 bases lining up with TRBD1. V dropped 7 bases and J dropped 5; count of bases not matched to a gene: 9. Germline-derived CDR1 and CDR2 are LNHDA and SQIVND (reference sequence). CDR3 length: 15 amino acids. The CDR3 sequence: CASNAGGLRTGELFF. CDR3 sequence (DNA): TGTGCCAGTAATGCAGGGGGCCTAAGAACCGGGGAGCTGTTTTTT.

This clonotype was recorded at least ten times. The chain is built from TRBV6-2 or TRBV6-3 and TRBJ1-1; D gene unclear. This CDR3 comprises 11 residues. The V and J ends lost 2 bases and 11 bases respectively, with 9 bases between them. Germline V gives CDR1 MNHEY, CDR2 SVGEGT. The CDR3 loop is CASSYGVWAFF. CDR3 bases: TGTGCCAGCAGTTACGGGGTGTGGGCTTTCTTT.

This chain connects TRBV4-3 to TRBJ1-5; D may be TRBD1 (6 bases). Trimming stripped 3 bases from V and 0 bases from J, with 12 bases between. The germline gives CDR1 LGHNA, CDR2 YSLEER. The CDR3 sequence is 16 residues long. CDR3 protein: CASSHQGPNSNQPQHF. CDR3 DNA sequence: TGCGCCAGCAGCCACCAGGGGCCGAATAGCAATCAGCCCCAGCATTTT.

This clonotype has at least ten counts. V usage is TRBV20-1 and J usage is TRBJ1-1; D gene uncertain. V was clipped by 3 bases and J by 0 bases, with 5 bases between them. There are 12 residues in the CDR3. CDR1 and CDR2 (germline): DFQATT, SNEGSKA (reference sequence). CDR3 amino acids: CSASILNTEAFF. Here the CDR3 DNA reads TGCAGTGCTAGTATACTGAACACTGAAGCTTTCTTT.

This clonotype was detected ten times or more. V usage is TRBV2 and J usage is TRBJ1-5, with a possible D match to TRBD1 (5 bases). This CDR3 is 12 amino acids long. Looked up from germline, CDR1 is SNHLY and CDR2 is FYNNEI. V dropped 8 bases and J dropped 6 bases, with 11 bases sitting between them. The CDR3 reads CASGVRGQPQHF. DNA for the CDR3: TGTGCCAGCGGAGTAAGGGGTCAGCCCCAGCATTTT. The whole variable domain, filled in from reference TRBV2 and TRBJ1-5, reads EPEVTQTPSHQVTQMGQEVILRCVPISNHLYFYWYRQILGQKVEFLVSFYNNEISEKSEIFDDQFSVERPDGSNFTLKIRSTKLEDSAMYFCASGVRGQPQHFGDGTRLSIL.

The chain links TRBV6-1 to TRBJ1-2; D not certain. V was cut by 5 bases and J by 6 bases, with 22 bases left in between. Germline values: CDR1 MNHNS, CDR2 SASEGT. The CDR3 is 16 residues long. CDR3: CASSPYPRSRLDGYTF. The CDR3 nucleotides are TGTGCCAGCAGTCCCTACCCCCGGTCCCGGCTCGATGGCTACACCTTC.

This clonotype has a count of ten or more. V is TRBV7-8 and J is TRBJ1-5; D may be TRBD1 (6 bases). V was cut by 1 base and J by 7 bases, with 14 bases left in between. The CDR3 spans 15 residues. Germline V gene sequence: CDR1 SGHVS, CDR2 FQNEAQ. The CDR3 protein is CASSLVLQGGQPQHF. In DNA, the CDR3 is TGTGCCAGCAGCTTAGTATTACAGGGCGGACAGCCCCAGCATTTT.

This clonotype was recorded at least ten times. The gene calls are TRBV19 and TRBJ2-7; D perhaps matches TRBD1 (6 bases). CDR3 size: 15 residues. Germline CDR1 is LNHDA and CDR2 is SQIVND (reference sequence). Trimming stripped 2 bases from V and 4 bases from J, with 15 bases between. DNA for the CDR3: TGTGCCAGTAGTATATCAGGGGCCCGGGATTACGAGCAGTACTTC. This translates into CASSISGARDYEQYF.

In this sample, this clonotype turned up many times. This chain links TRBV29-1 with TRBJ1-1; 8 bases line up with TRBD1. This CDR3 contains 13 residues. The V gene end was trimmed by 4 bases and the J gene end by 7 bases; junction bases not matched to a gene: 8. CDR1 and CDR2 (germline): SQVTM, ANQGSEA. The CDR3, as DNA: TGCAGCGTTGCTTTCGGACAGGGACTTGAAGCTTTCTTT. Protein: CSVAFGQGLEAFF.

There are many counts of this clonotype. The V call is TRBV12-3 or TRBV12-4, the J call TRBJ2-7, with 8 positions matching TRBD2. This CDR3 comprises 13 residues. The trim removed 7 bases at V and 3 bases at J, leaving 5 bases unmatched. The CDR3 nucleotides read TGTGCCAGCACCCGGGGGGGGGGCTACGAGCAGTACTTC. This translates into CASTRGGGYEQYF.

This clonotype was seen ten or more times. This sequence joins TRBV19 and TRBJ2-5; TRBD2 matches at 7 bases. V shed 1 base and J 5 bases; nucleotides not matched to a gene: 4. The germline V gene has CDR1 LNHDA and CDR2 SQIVND (reference sequence). The CDR3 is 14 amino acids. CDR3 amino acids: CASSIVAGAETQYF. The CDR3 region has the DNA TGTGCCAGTAGTATAGTTGCGGGAGCTGAGACCCAGTACTTC.